Listed below are T cell receptor beta chains from one sample, sequenced in a study of shared clonotypes between healthy human individuals. Generated by immunoSEQ multiplex PCR, the TCRdb table keeps only in-frame clones and is missing some. The sample carries a few million clones, 93% recorded once. Specimen: naive CD4+ T cells from PBMCs. The origin of the receptors is a man aged 18 to 30 in good health. Some clones in this sample may be carry-over from other donors' samples. Each CDR3 is given with its conserved first and last residue. D genes are given only for firm matches. Size tells how often a clone was seen (once, few, many) or the class of an expanded clone, and some rows leave it out.

cdr3_nt: TGTGCCAGCAGTGTTGGTTCAGCTAATGAAAAACTGTTTTTT; cdr3_aa: CASSVGSANEKLFF; d_call: -; j_call: TRBJ1-4; v_call: TRBV2; clone_size: -
cdr3_nt: TGTGCCAGTAGTCCAGGACAGTTCCTTAATGAAAAACTGTTTTTT; cdr3_aa: CASSPGQFLNEKLFF; d_call: -; j_call: TRBJ1-4; v_call: TRBV19; clone_size: -
cdr3_nt: TGTGCCAGCAGTCGGGGACTAGCGGGAGTGGAGCAGTACTTC; cdr3_aa: CASSRGLAGVEQYF; d_call: TRBD2; j_call: TRBJ2-7; v_call: TRBV2; clone_size: few
cdr3_nt: TGTGCCAGCAGCTTAGCGGGAGGGGCTGGGGCCAACGTCCTGACTTTC; cdr3_aa: CASSLAGGAGANVLTF; d_call: TRBD2; j_call: TRBJ2-6; v_call: TRBV11-1; clone_size: -
cdr3_nt: TGTGCCAGCAGCCAGGGTCCTGTAGATACGCAGTATTTT; cdr3_aa: CASSQGPVDTQYF; d_call: -; j_call: TRBJ2-3; v_call: TRBV11-1; clone_size: -
cdr3_nt: TGCGCCAGCAGGCTCGGACAGGGACCGAACACCGGGGAGCTGTTTTTT; cdr3_aa: CASRLGQGPNTGELFF; d_call: TRBD1; j_call: TRBJ2-2; v_call: TRBV5-1; clone_size: -
cdr3_nt: TGTGCCAGAAGCCGCCGGGACAGGGATGGTCGCGAAGCACTTAGTGCTGAAGCTTTCTTT; cdr3_aa: CARSRRDRDGREALSAEAFF; d_call: TRBD1; j_call: TRBJ1-1; v_call: TRBV5-3; clone_size: -
cdr3_nt: TGTGCCAGCAGTGGACAAAGAATGAACACTGAAGCTTTCTTT; cdr3_aa: CASSGQRMNTEAFF; d_call: -; j_call: TRBJ1-1; v_call: TRBV6-1; clone_size: -
cdr3_nt: TGTGCCAGCTCACCCTACGGGGAGGGATCCTATGGCTACACCTTC; cdr3_aa: CASSPYGEGSYGYTF; d_call: -; j_call: TRBJ1-2; v_call: TRBV18; clone_size: -
cdr3_nt: TGTGCCAGCTCAACAGGGATTCGGGGCACTGAAGCTTTCTTT; cdr3_aa: CASSTGIRGTEAFF; d_call: -; j_call: TRBJ1-1; v_call: TRBV18; clone_size: -
cdr3_nt: TGTGCCAGCAGCCCACGCGGAACAGGGGTTTTAGACGAGCAGTACTTC; cdr3_aa: CASSPRGTGVLDEQYF; d_call: TRBD1; j_call: TRBJ2-7; v_call: TRBV5-6; clone_size: -
cdr3_nt: TGTGCCACCAGCAGAGACCGGCCCCCACCAGGGTACCATGAGCAGTTCTTC; cdr3_aa: CATSRDRPPPGYHEQFF; d_call: -; j_call: TRBJ2-1; v_call: TRBV15; clone_size: -
cdr3_nt: TGTGCCTGGAGTGTACGCGCCGGCCCCAATCAGCCCCAGCATTTT; cdr3_aa: CAWSVRAGPNQPQHF; d_call: -; j_call: TRBJ1-5; v_call: TRBV30; clone_size: -
cdr3_nt: TGTGCCAGCAGCGTAGCTGTTAGGGGTGGGCCAGATACGCAGTATTTT; cdr3_aa: CASSVAVRGGPDTQYF; d_call: -; j_call: TRBJ2-3; v_call: TRBV9; clone_size: -
cdr3_nt: TGTGCCAGCAGCCCCCGGGAGGGGCGGTTTATGGAGACCCAGTACTTC; cdr3_aa: CASSPREGRFMETQYF; d_call: TRBD2; j_call: TRBJ2-5; v_call: TRBV5-6; clone_size: -
cdr3_nt: TGTGCCAGCAGTAGAACCGGGACGTCTGATGGCTACACCTTC; cdr3_aa: CASSRTGTSDGYTF; d_call: -; j_call: TRBJ1-2; v_call: TRBV6-5; clone_size: once
cdr3_nt: TGTGCCTCGGGCCAGGGGAACACCGGGGAGCTGTTTTTT; cdr3_aa: CASGQGNTGELFF; d_call: -; j_call: TRBJ2-2; v_call: TRBV2; clone_size: -
cdr3_nt: TGTGCCATCAGAACCGAGGGACAGCCCCAGCATTTT; cdr3_aa: CAIRTEGQPQHF; d_call: -; j_call: TRBJ1-5; v_call: TRBV10-3; clone_size: -
cdr3_nt: TGTGCCAGCAGCCCGACAGGGGGGGAGACCCAGTACTTC; cdr3_aa: CASSPTGGETQYF; d_call: TRBD1; j_call: TRBJ2-5; v_call: TRBV7-8; clone_size: -
cdr3_nt: TGTGCCAGCAGCCAAGACCAACTAGCGGGAGTATACGAGCAGTACTTC; cdr3_aa: CASSQDQLAGVYEQYF; d_call: TRBD2; j_call: TRBJ2-7; v_call: TRBV4-2; clone_size: -
cdr3_nt: TGTGCCAGCAGCGGTAACAGGGGAGCCAAAAACATTCAGTACTTC; cdr3_aa: CASSGNRGAKNIQYF; d_call: TRBD1; j_call: TRBJ2-4; v_call: TRBV6-1; clone_size: once
cdr3_nt: TGTGCCAGCAGCTTAGTAAGCAGGGGAACCGGGGAGCTGTTTTTT; cdr3_aa: CASSLVSRGTGELFF; d_call: -; j_call: TRBJ2-2; v_call: TRBV7-2; clone_size: -
cdr3_nt: TGTGCCAGCAGTGTGGGGCTAGCCTACGAGCAGTACTTC; cdr3_aa: CASSVGLAYEQYF; d_call: -; j_call: TRBJ2-7; v_call: TRBV6-1; clone_size: -
cdr3_nt: TGTGCCAGCAGCTTCTCTAGGGCAGGACTTGGTGAAAAACTGTTTTTT; cdr3_aa: CASSFSRAGLGEKLFF; d_call: -; j_call: TRBJ1-4; v_call: TRBV7-2; clone_size: -
cdr3_nt: TGTGCCAGCAGTTACTCTCGAAGTGGCTACACCTTC; cdr3_aa: CASSYSRSGYTF; d_call: -; j_call: TRBJ1-2; v_call: TRBV6-6; clone_size: -
cdr3_nt: TGTGCCAGCTCATCCGACTCCCGTCAGCCCCAGCATTTT; cdr3_aa: CASSSDSRQPQHF; d_call: -; j_call: TRBJ1-5; v_call: TRBV18; clone_size: -
cdr3_nt: TGTGCCAGCAGCGTGGGACAGCAAGAGACCCAGTACTTC; cdr3_aa: CASSVGQQETQYF; d_call: TRBD1; j_call: TRBJ2-5; v_call: TRBV7-3; clone_size: once
cdr3_nt: TGTGCCAGCAGTCGTGGACTAGCGGGTACTCTTTCCTCTAGCACAGATACGCAGTATTTT; cdr3_aa: CASSRGLAGTLSSSTDTQYF; d_call: TRBD2; j_call: TRBJ2-3; v_call: TRBV5-5; clone_size: few
cdr3_nt: TGTGCCAGCAGCTTAGTTGTGCGGCATGAGCAGTTCTTC; cdr3_aa: CASSLVVRHEQFF; d_call: -; j_call: TRBJ2-1; v_call: TRBV11-2; clone_size: once
cdr3_nt: TGTGCCAGTAGTATAGATGGGGCAGGGATCACAGATACGCAGTATTTT; cdr3_aa: CASSIDGAGITDTQYF; d_call: -; j_call: TRBJ2-3; v_call: TRBV19; clone_size: -
cdr3_nt: TGTGCCAGTACCGCACAGTCGAATGGGCCCCAGCATTTT; cdr3_aa: CASTAQSNGPQHF; d_call: -; j_call: TRBJ1-5; v_call: TRBV19; clone_size: few
cdr3_nt: TGCGCCAGCAGCTTGGTCCATGGCACAGATACGCAGTATTTT; cdr3_aa: CASSLVHGTDTQYF; d_call: -; j_call: TRBJ2-3; v_call: TRBV5-1; clone_size: -
cdr3_nt: TGCGCCAGCAGCATCGGACTAGCGGGGTACTACAATGAGCAGTTCTTC; cdr3_aa: CASSIGLAGYYNEQFF; d_call: TRBD2; j_call: TRBJ2-1; v_call: TRBV5-1; clone_size: -
cdr3_nt: TGTGCCAGCAGTCGGGACAGGGGGGGACAGACCCAGTACTTC; cdr3_aa: CASSRDRGGQTQYF; d_call: TRBD1; j_call: TRBJ2-5; v_call: TRBV28; clone_size: -
cdr3_nt: TGTGCCAGCAGCCCTAGCGGACCGGCGCAAGAGACCCAGTACTTC; cdr3_aa: CASSPSGPAQETQYF; d_call: TRBD2; j_call: TRBJ2-5; v_call: TRBV5-4; clone_size: -
cdr3_nt: TGTGCCAGCAACCGCCTCAGGGGTGACACCGGGGAGCTGTTTTTT; cdr3_aa: CASNRLRGDTGELFF; d_call: -; j_call: TRBJ2-2; v_call: TRBV6-1; clone_size: -
cdr3_nt: TGCGCCACGATTCTTGGGAGACTGAACACTGAAGCTTTCTTT; cdr3_aa: CATILGRLNTEAFF; d_call: -; j_call: TRBJ1-1; v_call: TRBV10-1; clone_size: -